One TCR beta chain is described in this entry. Authors' methods: Reference gene primer amplification yielded estimated nucleated cell counts. Measured with immunoSEQ multiplex PCR; TCRdb has only the in-frame clones, and not every one. V and J calls and clone size follow that table, whereas D and trimming were derived from the DNA. Of some 250,000 clones in the sample, 80% to 85% were seen once. The data were taken from a study of blood T cell repertoires in COVID-19. V gave up 5 bases and J gave up 5 bases; unmatched junction bases: 0. CDR3 length: 13 residues. From germline, CDR1 is SEHNR and CDR2 FQNEAQ (reference sequence).

The chain combines TRBV7-9 with TRBJ1-5; 10 bases align to TRBD1. What was sequenced was peripheral blood. The receptor's source is a woman aged 55-70 years with active or convalescent COVID-19. The CDR3 loop is CASSGTGDQPQHF. DNA for the CDR3: TGTGCCAGCAGCGGGACAGGGGATCAGCCCCAGCATTTT. Looking up the rest from reference TRBV7-9 and TRBJ1-5 gives the full variable domain: DTGVSQNPRHKITKRGQNVTFRCDPISEHNRLYWYRQTLGQGPEFLTYFQNEAQLEKSRLLSDRFSAERPKGSFSTLEIQRTEQGDSAMYLCASSGTGDQPQHFGDGTRLSIL.